These 26 T cell receptor beta chains were sequenced from one sample in a study of T cells in Graves' hyperthyroidism and ophthalmopathy. Researchers took RNA transcripts and amplified the TCR beta CDR3 regions from them. Initially, a first-round RT-PCR of the TCR CDR3 employed the HTBI primer set. One entry per CDR3 protein, called by TCRdb with MiXCR from the multiplex PCR reads. The sample includes under 400,000 distinct CDR3 sequences, roughly 13% of them seen just once. Sequencing used blood. The receptor source for this set is a young woman with Graves' hyperthyroidism.

This clonotype was seen a few times. The chain is built from TRBV18 and TRBJ2-3, with 10 bases matching TRBD2. The CDR3 has 16 residues. Germline V gene data show CDR1 as KGHSH and CDR2 as LQKENI. Trimming at V came to 8 bases and at J to 5 bases, leaving 13 bases not matched to a gene. CDR3 amino acids: CASQSPSGRARDTQYF. The CDR3 DNA follows: TGTGCCAGCCAGAGTCCCAGCGGGAGGGCCAGAGATACGCAGTATTTT.

Many counts were recorded for this clonotype. The V gene is TRBV12-3 or TRBV12-4, the J gene TRBJ2-5, with D unclear. The ends were cut back, 7 bases at V and 3 bases at J, with 18 bases in the middle. CDR3 length equals 15 residues. The DNA for the CDR3 is TGTGCCAGCACAATAGCAGGACGGATAGAAGAGACCCAGTACTTC. It specifies CASTIAGRIEETQYF.

The chain combines TRBV4-3 with TRBJ1-5, with 7 bases matching TRBD1. This CDR3 is 15 amino acids long. Germline assignment: CDR1 LGHNA and CDR2 YSLEER. The trim removed 2 bases at V and 6 bases at J, leaving 7 bases unmatched. The chain's CDR3 is CASSQYPGGSQPQHF. CDR3 bases: TGCGCCAGCAGCCAATACCCAGGGGGGAGTCAGCCCCAGCATTTT.

This clonotype was detected ten times or more. The chain combines TRBV4-2 with TRBJ2-7; D may be TRBD1 (5 bases). Germline lookup yields CDR1 LGHNA and CDR2 YNFKEQ. The CDR3 loop spans 17 amino acids. V was cut by 1 base and J by 0 bases, with 16 bases left in between. The CDR3 bases are TGTGCCAGCAGCCAAGTCGTCAGGGCCGTAAGCTCCTACGAGCAGTACTTC. Translation: CASSQVVRAVSSYEQYF.

In its sample, this clonotype was seen many times. V is TRBV6-1 and J is TRBJ2-7; the match to TRBD1 covers 8 bases. V dropped 5 bases and J dropped 2; count of bases not matched to a gene: 8. CDR1 and CDR2 (germline): MNHNS, SASEGT. The CDR3 is 15 amino acids. CDR3 loop: CASSPLPTGAYEQYF. CDR3 coding DNA: TGTGCCAGCAGTCCCCTGCCGACAGGGGCCTACGAGCAGTACTTC.

This clonotype was counted many times. The genes are TRBV28 and TRBJ1-4; 7 positions agree with TRBD1. The CDR3 loop spans 14 amino acids. Germline loops: CDR1 MDHEN, CDR2 SYDVKM. V was clipped by 4 bases and J by 7 bases; unmatched bases: 6. The CDR3 reads CASSSGTVPEKLFF. The CDR3 DNA follows: TGTGCCAGCAGTTCCGGGACAGTCCCTGAAAAACTGTTTTTT.

Many counts were recorded for this clonotype. V usage is TRBV2 and J usage is TRBJ1-1; the D is unclear. Germline V gene sequence: CDR1 SNHLY, CDR2 FYNNEI. CDR3 length equals 15 residues. V was cut by 1 base and J by 0 bases, with 9 bases left in between. Here the CDR3 reads CASSEDGVMNTEAFF. CDR3 DNA: TGTGCCAGCAGTGAAGACGGAGTTATGAACACTGAAGCTTTCTTT.

This clonotype came up many times. This chain joins TRBV12-3 or TRBV12-4 and TRBJ1-2, with 7 bases lining up with TRBD1. Trimming removed 6 bases from V and 4 bases from J; junction bases left unmatched: 11. The CDR3 loop spans 15 amino acids. The DNA of the CDR3 is TGTGCCAGCAGCCAAACACCGGGACAGACCTATGGCTACACCTTC. Amino acid sequence: CASSQTPGQTYGYTF.

This chain uses TRBV14 with TRBJ2-1; possible D gene TRBD2, 6 bases. The germline V gene has CDR1 SGHDN and CDR2 FVKESK. The V and J ends lost 4 bases and 6 bases respectively, with 16 bases between them. This CDR3 is 15 amino acids long. CDR3 bases: TGTGCCAGCAGCCCCGGACTATTTAGGGGCAATGAGCAGTTCTTC. Protein product: CASSPGLFRGNEQFF.

This clonotype was picked up many times. The rearrangement joins TRBV29-1 to TRBJ2-3; TRBD1 is a possible D gene (7 bases). Trimming removed 7 bases from V and 5 bases from J, with 16 bases in between. The CDR3 covers 13 residues. Looked up from germline, CDR1 is SQVTM and CDR2 is ANQGSEA. Written as DNA, the CDR3 is TGCAGCGGCGCGGGGCAGGGGGGAGATACGCAGTATTTT. Amino acids: CSGAGQGGDTQYF.

This clonotype appeared a few times. The chain combines TRBV18 with TRBJ1-5, with a weak D call TRBD1 (6 bases). The germline V gene encodes CDR1 KGHSH and CDR2 LQKENI. This CDR3 comprises 16 residues. The V gene lost 4 bases and the J gene lost 1 base, with 14 bases spanning the gap. CDR3: CASSRRRTESNQPQHF. CDR3 DNA: TGTGCCAGCTCACGGCGGCGGACAGAAAGCAATCAGCCCCAGCATTTT.

This clonotype was detected many times. The CDR3 is CASSTGTATYEQYF. CDR3 coding DNA: TGTGCCAGCTCAACTGGGACTGCAACCTACGAGCAGTACTTC. The rearrangement links TRBV18 to TRBJ2-7; a weak D match, TRBD2 (6 bases). CDR1 and CDR2 from the germline V gene are KGHSH and LQKENI. Trimming cost V 5 bases and J 2 bases, with 13 bases left between them. The CDR3 contains 14 residues.

This clonotype was seen ten or more times. The chain combines TRBV3-1 with TRBJ1-4; 8 bases align to TRBD1. The V gene end was trimmed by 4 bases and the J gene end by 3 bases; junction bases not matched to a gene: 7. There are 16 residues in the CDR3. Germline assignment: CDR1 LGHDT and CDR2 YNNKEL (reference sequence). The CDR3 reads CASSPGQAVANEKLFF. In DNA form, the CDR3 reads TGTGCCAGCAGCCCGGGACAGGCGGTCGCTAATGAAAAACTGTTTTTT. The whole variable domain, remainder taken from reference TRBV3-1 and TRBJ1-4, is DTAVSQTPKYLVTQMGNDKSIKCEQNLGHDTMYWYKQDSKKFLKIMFSYNNKELIINETVPNRFSPKSPDKAHLNLHINSLELGDSAVYFCASSPGQAVANEKLFFGSGTQLSVL.

This clonotype has a count of ten or more. This sequence joins TRBV12-3 or TRBV12-4 and TRBJ1-5; D gene uncertain. This CDR3 region has 16 residues. Trimming shortened V by 0 bases and J by 0 bases, and 9 bases separated the two germline ends. The CDR3 protein is CASSLAGHYSNQPQHF. CDR3 DNA sequence: TGTGCCAGCAGTTTAGCAGGGCACTATAGCAATCAGCCCCAGCATTTT.

The chain carries TRBV13 and TRBJ1-4, with D perhaps matching TRBD1 (6 bases). The germline gives CDR1 PRHDT, CDR2 FYEKMQ (reference sequence). The CDR3 loop spans 16 amino acids. With 1 base removed from V and 8 bases from J, the gap between germline ends came to 17 bases. The CDR3 sequence is CASSLASPGQGEKLFF. The CDR3 DNA reads as TGTGCCAGCAGCTTAGCTTCCCCGGGACAAGGGGAAAAACTGTTTTTT.

This clonotype was counted many times. The rearrangement joins TRBV13 to TRBJ1-2; maybe TRBD1 (5 bases). Germline V CDR1 and CDR2: PRHDT, FYEKMQ (reference sequence). Trimming cost V 4 bases and J 4 bases, with 19 bases left between them. This CDR3 is built from 16 residues. CDR3 bases: TGTGCCAGCAGCTCTAACCCAGGGAAGTATAGCTATGGCTACACCTTC. Translation gives CASSSNPGKYSYGYTF.

In this sample, this clonotype turned up many times. The chain combines TRBV12-3 or TRBV12-4 with TRBJ2-3; 7 bases map to TRBD2. The trim removed 11 bases at V and 1 base at J, leaving 15 bases unmatched. The CDR3 has 16 residues. In DNA, the CDR3 is TGTGCCGTCAATGGGGGGTGGGCGGGGGGCACAGATACGCAGTATTTT. It yields the protein CAVNGGWAGGTDTQYF.

This clonotype has only a few counts. Germline and junction disagree at one end, which may indicate a read error. The V gene is TRBV5-6, the J gene TRBJ2-1; no firm D call. The CDR3 runs to 13 residues. Germline-derived CDR1 and CDR2 are SGHDT and YYEEEE. The CDR3: CASSLGAANERFF. The CDR3 bases are TGTGCCAGCAGCTTGGGGGCGGCCAATGAGCGGTTCTTC.

This clonotype came up many times. The chain carries TRBV2 and TRBJ2-7; D uncertain. The CDR3 is 16 amino acids. The germline V gene has CDR1 SNHLY and CDR2 FYNNEI. Trimming took 4 bases from V and 0 from J, leaving 16 bases between them. The CDR3: CASSGFSRFHSYEQYF. Here the CDR3 DNA reads TGTGCCAGCAGTGGTTTTTCTCGCTTCCACTCCTACGAGCAGTACTTC.

The chain employs TRBV6-1 and TRBJ1-1; D is uncertain. Germline V gene data show CDR1 as MNHNS and CDR2 as SASEGT. Trimming left V 2 bases short and J 1 base short, with 8 bases between. The CDR3 is made up of 14 amino acids. The CDR3 DNA reads TGTGCCAGCAGTGAAATGGAGGGGAACACTGAAGCTTTCTTT. It specifies CASSEMEGNTEAFF.

This clonotype turned up a few times. The J gene is TRBJ1-3, the V gene TRBV4-1; D uncertain. The CDR3 has 19 amino acids. With 1 base removed from V and 1 base from J, the gap between germline ends came to 20 bases. From germline, CDR1 is MGHRA and CDR2 YSYEKL. The CDR3 DNA is TGCGCCAGCAGCCAAGCCGTATTCGGGTCAGCCCCTTCTGGAAACACCATATATTTT. It codes for CASSQAVFGSAPSGNTIYF.

This clonotype has a count of ten or more. V gene TRBV3-1 combines with J gene TRBJ2-3; 12 nucleotides align to TRBD2. The length of the CDR3 is 17 residues. Germline V gene data show CDR1 as LGHDT and CDR2 as YNNKEL (reference sequence). V trimming: 3 bases; J trimming: 3 bases; junction bases outside the gene matches: 7. CDR3 sequence reads: CASSHRSSGGATDTQYF. CDR3 bases: TGTGCCAGCAGCCACCGCTCTAGCGGGGGGGCGACAGATACGCAGTATTTT.

The chain uses TRBV12-3 or TRBV12-4 and TRBJ1-1, with 8 positions matching TRBD1. The trim removed 6 bases at V and 10 bases at J, leaving 7 bases unmatched. The CDR3 is made up of 12 amino acids. Here the CDR3 DNA reads TGTGCCAGCAGCACAGGGGGTCCAGTAGCTTTCTTT. It translates to CASSTGGPVAFF.

There are a few counts of this clonotype. The genes are TRBV29-1 and TRBJ2-7; no definite D call. CDR3 size: 12 residues. V was trimmed by 5 bases and J by 2 bases, leaving 10 bases between them. Germline CDR1 reads SQVTM; CDR2 reads ANQGSEA. As DNA, the CDR3 is TGCAGCGTTCTAATGACTGCCTACGAGCAGTACTTC. It translates to CSVLMTAYEQYF.

Many counts were recorded for this clonotype. The chain employs TRBV20-1 and TRBJ2-7, with 8 bases lining up with TRBD2. This CDR3 region has 14 residues. Germline values: CDR1 DFQATT, CDR2 SNEGSKA (reference sequence). After removal of 3 bases from V and 3 bases from J, the junction contained 7 bases not matched to a gene. This CDR3 reads CSASGDRGGYEQYF. CDR3 in DNA: TGCAGTGCTAGTGGCGACCGGGGGGGCTACGAGCAGTACTTC.

The V and J genes are TRBV11-2 and TRBJ1-2; the D is unclear. This CDR3 spans 13 amino acids. CDR1 and CDR2 (germline): SGHAT, FQNNGV. V was clipped by 5 bases and J by 7 bases, with 14 bases between them. The CDR3 bases are TGTGCCAGCAGCCAGGAGCCGGGAGGTGGCTACACCTTC. Its translation is CASSQEPGGGYTF. The full variable domain, its missing parts supplied by reference TRBV11-2 and TRBJ1-2, is EAGVAQSPRYKIIEKRQSVAFWCNPISGHATLYWYQQILGQGPKLLIQFQNNGVVDDSQLPKDRFSAERLKGVDSTLKIQPAKLEDSAVYLCASSQEPGGGYTFGSGTRLTVV.